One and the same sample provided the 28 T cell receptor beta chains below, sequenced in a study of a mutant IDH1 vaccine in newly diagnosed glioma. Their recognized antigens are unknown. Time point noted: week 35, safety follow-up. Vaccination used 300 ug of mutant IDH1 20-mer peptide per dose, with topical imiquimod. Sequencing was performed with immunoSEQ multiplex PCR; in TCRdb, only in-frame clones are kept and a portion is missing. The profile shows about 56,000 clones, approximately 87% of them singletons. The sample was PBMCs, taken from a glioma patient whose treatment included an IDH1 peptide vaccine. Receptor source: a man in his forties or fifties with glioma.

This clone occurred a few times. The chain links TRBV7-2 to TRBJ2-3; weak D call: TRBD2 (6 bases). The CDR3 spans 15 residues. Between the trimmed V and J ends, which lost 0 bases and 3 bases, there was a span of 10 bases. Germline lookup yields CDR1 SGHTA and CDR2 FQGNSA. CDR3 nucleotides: TGTGCCAGCAGCTTAGCGTTAGCGGTAACAGATACGCAGTATTTT. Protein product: CASSLALAVTDTQYF.

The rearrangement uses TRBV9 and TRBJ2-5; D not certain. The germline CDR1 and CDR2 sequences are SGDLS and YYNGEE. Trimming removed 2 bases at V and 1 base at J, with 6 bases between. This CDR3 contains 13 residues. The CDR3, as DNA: TGTGCCAGCAGCGTGGCCAGCCAAGAGACCCAGTACTTC. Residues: CASSVASQETQYF.

The CDR3 region is CASSLTRGTDTQYF. The CDR3 DNA is TGTGCCAGTAGCCTCACCAGGGGCACAGATACGCAGTATTTT. The chain has TRBV19 and TRBJ2-3; a weak D match, TRBD1 (5 bases). The V end was cut by 6 bases, the J end by 1 base, with 11 bases between. CDR1 and CDR2 (germline): LNHDA, SQIVND (reference sequence). CDR3 size: 14 residues. Supplemented by reference TRBV19 and TRBJ2-3, the full variable domain reads DGGITQSPKYLFRKEGQNVTLSCEQNLNHDAMYWYRQDPGQGLRLIYYSQIVNDFQKGDIAEGYSVSREKKESFPLTVTSAQKNPTAFYLCASSLTRGTDTQYFGPGTRLTVL.

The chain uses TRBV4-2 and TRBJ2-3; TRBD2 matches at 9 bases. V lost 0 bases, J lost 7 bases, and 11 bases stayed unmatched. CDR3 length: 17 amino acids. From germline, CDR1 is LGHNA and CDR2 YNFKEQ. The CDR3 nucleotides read TGTGCCAGCAGCCAAGATAGGGTAACTAGCGGGCTCAATACGCAGTATTTT. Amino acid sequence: CASSQDRVTSGLNTQYF.

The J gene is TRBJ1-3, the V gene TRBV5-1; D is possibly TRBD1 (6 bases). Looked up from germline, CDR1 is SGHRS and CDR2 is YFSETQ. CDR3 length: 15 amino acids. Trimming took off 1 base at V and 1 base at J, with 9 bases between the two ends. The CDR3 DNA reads TGCGCCAGCAGCTTGCCTACAGGGTCTGGAAACACCATATATTTT. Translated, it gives CASSLPTGSGNTIYF.

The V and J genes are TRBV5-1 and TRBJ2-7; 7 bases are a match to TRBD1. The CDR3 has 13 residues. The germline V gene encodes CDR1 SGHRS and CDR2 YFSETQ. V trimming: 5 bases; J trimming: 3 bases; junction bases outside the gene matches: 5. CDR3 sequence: CASREGGNYEQYF. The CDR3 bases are TGCGCCAGCAGAGAAGGGGGCAACTACGAGCAGTACTTC.

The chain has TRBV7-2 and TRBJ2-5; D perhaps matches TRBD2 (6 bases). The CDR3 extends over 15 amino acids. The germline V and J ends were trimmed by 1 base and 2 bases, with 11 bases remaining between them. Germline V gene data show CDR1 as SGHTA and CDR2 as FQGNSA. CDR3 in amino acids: CASSLVAGSQETQYF. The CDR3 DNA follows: TGTGCCAGCAGCTTAGTAGCCGGGAGTCAAGAGACCCAGTACTTC.

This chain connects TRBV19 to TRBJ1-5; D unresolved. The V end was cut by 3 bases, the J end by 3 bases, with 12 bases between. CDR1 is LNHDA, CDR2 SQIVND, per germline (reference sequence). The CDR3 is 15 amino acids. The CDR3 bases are TGTGCCAGTAGTATTCTCGACACTCACAATCAGCCCCAGCATTTT. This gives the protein CASSILDTHNQPQHF.

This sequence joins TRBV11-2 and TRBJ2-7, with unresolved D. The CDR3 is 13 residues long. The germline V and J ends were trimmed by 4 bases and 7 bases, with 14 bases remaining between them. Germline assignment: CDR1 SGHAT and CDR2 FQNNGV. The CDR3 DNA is TGTGCCAGCAGCTATAGTGTCGAGGAAGAGCAGTACTTC. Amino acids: CASSYSVEEEQYF.

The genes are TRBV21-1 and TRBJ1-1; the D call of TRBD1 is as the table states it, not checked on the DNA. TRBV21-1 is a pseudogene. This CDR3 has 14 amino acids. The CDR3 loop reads CASSNGPEGVRAFF. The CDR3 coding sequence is TGTGCCAGCAGCAATGGACCAGAGGGGGTACGTGCTTTCTTT.

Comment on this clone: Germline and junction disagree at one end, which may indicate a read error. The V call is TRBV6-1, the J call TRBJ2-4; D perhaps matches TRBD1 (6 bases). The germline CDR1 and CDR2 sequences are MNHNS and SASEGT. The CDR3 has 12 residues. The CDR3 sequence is CAGRGVENIQYF. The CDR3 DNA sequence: TGTGCCGGCAGGGGTGTGGAAAACATTCAGTACTTC.

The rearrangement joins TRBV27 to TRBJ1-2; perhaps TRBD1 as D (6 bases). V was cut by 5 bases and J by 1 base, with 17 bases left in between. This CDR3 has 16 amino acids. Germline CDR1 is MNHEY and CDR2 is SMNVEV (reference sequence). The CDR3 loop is CASSPWGRGGNYGYTF. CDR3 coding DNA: TGTGCCAGCAGTCCCTGGGGCAGGGGAGGTAACTATGGCTACACCTTC.

The CDR3 DNA reads as TGTGCCAGCGCTGGGCGGGGTCCCAACGAGCAGTACTTC. It codes for CASAGRGPNEQYF. The gene calls are TRBV6-1 and TRBJ2-5, with D perhaps TRBD2 (6 bases). The DNA end favors TRBJ2-7, so the J call may be wrong. The CDR3 extends over 13 amino acids. Germline CDR1 is MNHNS and CDR2 is SASEGT.

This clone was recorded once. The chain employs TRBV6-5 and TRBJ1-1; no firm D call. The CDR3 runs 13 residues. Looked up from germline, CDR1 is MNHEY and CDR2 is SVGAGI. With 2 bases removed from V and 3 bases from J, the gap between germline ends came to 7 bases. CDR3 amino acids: CASSYIADTEAFF. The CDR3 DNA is TGTGCCAGCAGTTACATAGCGGACACTGAAGCTTTCTTT.

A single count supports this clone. The CDR3 DNA reads as TGTGCCAGCAGCTTATCAGGCGGAGCCTACGAGCAGTACTTC. Its protein product is CASSLSGGAYEQYF. The chain employs TRBV7-9 and TRBJ2-7; D ambiguous. V gave up 2 bases and J gave up 2 bases, with 10 bases separating them. The CDR3 extends over 14 amino acids. The germline V gene encodes CDR1 SEHNR and CDR2 FQNEAQ (reference sequence).

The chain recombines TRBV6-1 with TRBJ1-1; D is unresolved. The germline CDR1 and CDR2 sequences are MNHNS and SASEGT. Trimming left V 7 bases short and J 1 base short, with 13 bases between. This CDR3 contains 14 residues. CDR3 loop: CASMNRAKNTEAFF. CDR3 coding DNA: TGTGCCAGCATGAACCGGGCTAAGAACACTGAAGCTTTCTTT.

The CDR3 nucleotides are TGTGCCAGCTCTTCCACCTTGAACACCGGGGAGCTGTTTTTT. Amino acids: CASSSTLNTGELFF. The genes are TRBV18 and TRBJ2-2, with unresolved D. CDR1 is KGHSH and CDR2 is LQKENI in the germline V gene. The CDR3 is 14 amino acids. Trimming cost V 6 bases and J 1 base, with 9 bases left between them.

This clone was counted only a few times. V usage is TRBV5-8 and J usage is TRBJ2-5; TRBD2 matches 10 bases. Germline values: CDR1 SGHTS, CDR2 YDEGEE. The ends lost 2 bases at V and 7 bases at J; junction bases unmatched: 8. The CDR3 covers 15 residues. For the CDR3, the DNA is TGTGCCAGCAGCTTCCGGCTAGCGGGAGTTGGGACCCAGTACTTC. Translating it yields CASSFRLAGVGTQYF. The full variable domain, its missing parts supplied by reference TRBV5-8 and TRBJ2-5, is EAGVTQSPTHLIKTRGQQATLRCSPISGHTSVYWYQQALGLGLQFLLWYDEGEERNRGNFPPRFSGRQFPNYSSELNVNALELEDSALYLCASSFRLAGVGTQYFGPGTRLLVL.

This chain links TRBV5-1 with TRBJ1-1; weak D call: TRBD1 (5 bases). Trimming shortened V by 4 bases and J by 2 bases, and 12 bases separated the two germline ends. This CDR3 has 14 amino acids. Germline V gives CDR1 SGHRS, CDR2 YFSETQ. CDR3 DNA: TGCGCCAGCAGCCCCGGACAAAGTAACACTGAAGCTTTCTTT. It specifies CASSPGQSNTEAFF.

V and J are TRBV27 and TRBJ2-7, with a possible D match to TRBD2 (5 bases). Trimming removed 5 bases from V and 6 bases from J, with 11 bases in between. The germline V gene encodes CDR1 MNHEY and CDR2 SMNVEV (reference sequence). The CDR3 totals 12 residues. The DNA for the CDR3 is TGTGCCAGCAGTCCTCGGGGTGGCGAGCAGTACTTC. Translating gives CASSPRGGEQYF.

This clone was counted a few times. The chain's CDR3 is CASSQTGTGGGEQYF. DNA for the CDR3: TGTGCCAGCAGTCAAACCGGGACAGGGGGCGGAGAGCAGTACTTC. The chain has TRBV25-1 and TRBJ2-7, with 12 bases that match TRBD1. CDR3 size: 15 residues. Germline V gene data show CDR1 as MGHDK and CDR2 as SYGVNS. The ends lost 5 bases at V and 7 bases at J; junction bases unmatched: 9.

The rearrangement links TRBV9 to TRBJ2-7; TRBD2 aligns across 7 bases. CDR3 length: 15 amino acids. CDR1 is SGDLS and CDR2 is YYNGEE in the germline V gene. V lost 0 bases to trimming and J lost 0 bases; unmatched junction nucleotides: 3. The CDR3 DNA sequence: TGTGCCAGCAGCGTAGGGCTAGCGGACTCCTACGAGCAGTACTTC. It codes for CASSVGLADSYEQYF.

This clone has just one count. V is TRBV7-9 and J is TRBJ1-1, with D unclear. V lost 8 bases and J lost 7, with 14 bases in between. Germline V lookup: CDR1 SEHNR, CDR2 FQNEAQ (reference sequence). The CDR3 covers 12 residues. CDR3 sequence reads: CASQWRVLEAFF. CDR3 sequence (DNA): TGTGCCAGCCAATGGAGGGTTCTTGAAGCTTTCTTT.

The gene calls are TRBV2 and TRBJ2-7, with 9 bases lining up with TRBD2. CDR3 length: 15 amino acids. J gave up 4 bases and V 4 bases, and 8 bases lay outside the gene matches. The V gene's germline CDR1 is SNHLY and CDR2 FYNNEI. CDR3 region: CASSARSGRKYEQYF. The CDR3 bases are TGTGCCAGCAGTGCAAGGAGCGGGAGGAAGTACGAGCAGTACTTC. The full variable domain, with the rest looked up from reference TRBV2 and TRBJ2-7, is EPEVTQTPSHQVTQMGQEVILRCVPISNHLYFYWYRQILGQKVEFLVSFYNNEISEKSEIFDDQFSVERPDGSNFTLKIRSTKLEDSAMYFCASSARSGRKYEQYFGPGTRLTVT.

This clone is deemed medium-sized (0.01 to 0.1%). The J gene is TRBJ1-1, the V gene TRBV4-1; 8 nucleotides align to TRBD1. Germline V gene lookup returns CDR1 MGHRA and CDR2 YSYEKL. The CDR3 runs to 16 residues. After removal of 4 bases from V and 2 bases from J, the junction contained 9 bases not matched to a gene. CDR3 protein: CASSPGQGHFNTEAFF. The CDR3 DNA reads TGCGCCAGCAGCCCTGGACAGGGCCACTTCAACACTGAAGCTTTCTTT.

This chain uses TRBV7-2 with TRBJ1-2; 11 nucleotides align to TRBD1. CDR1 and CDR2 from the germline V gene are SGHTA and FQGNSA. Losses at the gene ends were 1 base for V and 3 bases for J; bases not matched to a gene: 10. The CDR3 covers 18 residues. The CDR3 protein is CASSLGVWTGGLDYGYTF. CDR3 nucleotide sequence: TGTGCCAGCAGCTTAGGAGTTTGGACAGGGGGCTTAGACTATGGCTACACCTTC. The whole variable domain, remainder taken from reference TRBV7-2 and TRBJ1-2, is GAGVSQSPSNKVTEKGKDVELRCDPISGHTALYWYRQSLGQGLEFLIYFQGNSAPDKSGLPSDRFSAERTGGSVSTLTIQRTQQEDSAVYLCASSLGVWTGGLDYGYTFGSGTRLTVV.

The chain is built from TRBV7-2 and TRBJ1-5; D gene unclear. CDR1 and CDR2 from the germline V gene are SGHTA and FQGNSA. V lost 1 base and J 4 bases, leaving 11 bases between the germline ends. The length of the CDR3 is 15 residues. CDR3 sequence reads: CASSLVAASNQPQHF. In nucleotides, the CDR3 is TGTGCCAGCAGCTTAGTGGCAGCGAGTAATCAGCCCCAGCATTTT.

The CDR3 is CASSYTGGPGANVLTF. CDR3 coding DNA: TGTGCCAGCAGTTACACAGGGGGCCCTGGGGCCAACGTCCTGACTTTC. This chain links TRBV2 with TRBJ2-6; 9 bases fit TRBD1. The ends lost 5 bases at V and 2 bases at J; junction bases unmatched: 4. Per the germline V gene, CDR1 is SNHLY and CDR2 is FYNNEI. The CDR3 is 16 residues long.